This is a list of T cell receptor beta chains from one sample in a study of OX40 agonist ivuxolimab in advanced cancers. Produced via immunoSEQ multiplex PCR; TCRdb's table is partial and in-frame only. The sample lists 75,000 to 95,000 clones, less than 90% occurring once. The source was CD4+ or CD8+ T cells sorted from blood, collected in a trial of the OX40 agonist ivuxolimab. The receptors come from an adult with an advanced solid tumor such as melanoma, head and neck, liver or kidney cancer. CDR3s include the opening cysteine and the closing phenylalanine or tryptophan. D genes are given only for firm matches. Size is omitted from some rows. Given values are once, few, many or a class for expanded clones.

>TRBV5-1|-|-|TRBJ1-2
CASSLGLDTNYGYTF
TGCGCCAGCAGCTTGGGTCTGGATACCAACTATGGCTACACCTTC
>TRBV15|-|-|TRBJ1-1
CATSRDVGVGTEAFF
TGTGCCACCAGCAGAGATGTCGGGGTAGGGACTGAAGCTTTCTTT
>TRBV6-5|-|-|TRBJ1-5
CASSYSPDRQPQHF
TGTGCCAGCAGTTACTCGCCAGATAGACAGCCCCAGCATTTT
>TRBV6-1|-|TRBD1|TRBJ1-2
CASSERDSYGYTF
TGTGCCAGCAGTGAAAGGGACAGCTATGGCTACACCTTC
>TRBV11-3|-|-|TRBJ2-3
CASSPQGGGTDTQYF
TGTGCCAGCAGCCCCCAGGGTGGTGGTACAGATACGCAGTATTTT
>TRBV19|-|-|TRBJ1-6
CASSYLRDSPLHF
TGTGCCAGTAGTTACCTGCGGGATTCACCCCTCCACTTT
>TRBV30|-|-|TRBJ2-7
CAWSPLGYEQYF
TGTGCCTGGAGTCCCCTCGGCTACGAGCAGTACTTC
>TRBV11-2|-|-|TRBJ2-7
CASSGYQISYEQYF
TGTGCCAGCAGTGGCTATCAAATCTCCTACGAGCAGTACTTC
>TRBV7-9|-|-|TRBJ2-7
CATGQGWSYEQYF
TGTGCCACAGGGCAGGGTTGGTCCTACGAGCAGTACTTC
>TRBV5-1|-|-|TRBJ1-2
CASSLRSQLASGYTF
TGCGCCAGCAGCTTAAGGTCCCAGCTCGCGAGTGGCTACACCTTC
>TRBV23-1|-|TRBD1|TRBJ1-5
CASSSKGPGQGPEYSNQPQHF
TGCGCCAGCAGTTCAAAGGGCCCGGGACAGGGGCCCGAGTATAGCAATCAGCCCCAGCATTTT
>TRBV6-1|-|-|TRBJ2-7
CASTVVSSYEQYF
TGTGCCAGCACAGTCGTGAGCTCCTACGAGCAGTACTTC
>TRBV4-2|-|-|TRBJ1-2
CASSQDPANYGYTF
TGTGCCAGCAGCCAAGATCCAGCTAACTATGGCTACACCTTC
>TRBV29-1|-|TRBD1|TRBJ2-7
CSVEDPDRGDEQYF
TGCAGCGTTGAAGATCCCGACAGGGGGGACGAGCAGTACTTC
>TRBV19|-|-|TRBJ1-1
CASSIIPPRTEAFF
TGTGCCAGTAGTATTATCCCTCCGCGCACTGAAGCTTTCTTT
>TRBV7-2|-|-|TRBJ1-2
CASRTGTSDGYTF
TGTGCCAGCAGAACCGGGACTTCCGATGGCTACACCTTC
>TRBV7-2|-|-|TRBJ2-7
CASSLAATGGKWYEQYF
TGTGCCAGCAGCTTAGCGGCGACCGGCGGGAAGTGGTACGAGCAGTACTTC
>TRBV27|-|-|TRBJ1-4
CASSFQGARDEKLFF
TGTGCCAGCAGTTTCCAGGGCGCGAGGGATGAAAAACTGTTTTTT
>TRBV5-1|-|-|TRBJ1-4
CASSLGGGANEKLFF
TGCGCCAGCAGCTTGGGAGGGGGTGCTAATGAAAAACTGTTTTTT
>TRBV4-2|once|-|TRBJ2-1
CASSQGQFSYNEQFF
TGTGCCAGCAGCCAAGGACAATTCTCCTACAATGAGCAGTTCTTC
>TRBV11-2|once|-|TRBJ1-1
CASSLGFKGFEAFF
TGTGCCAGCAGCTTAGGATTTAAGGGCTTTGAAGCTTTCTTT
>TRBV11-2|-|-|TRBJ1-4
CASGVQVGNEKLFF
TGTGCCAGCGGGGTACAGGTGGGGAATGAAAAACTGTTTTTT
>TRBV20-1|-|-|TRBJ2-1
CSALYNEQFF
TGCAGTGCGCTTTACAATGAGCAGTTCTTC